This note documents a single T cell receptor (beta chain) sequence. Its antigen is not identified. Only in-frame clones appear in the TCRdb table, and some are missing; sequencing was by immunoSEQ multiplex PCR. The sample includes tens of thousands of clones, around 93% of them seen just once. This record belongs to a study of Tregs in tolerant kidney transplant recipients. Mixed chimerism was transient after nonmyeloablative marrow transplants from related graft donors. Thawed PBMCs were FACS-sorted into unstimulated CD4+CD25+CD127- regulatory T cells, CD4+CD25- non-regulatory cells, CD4 and CD8 cells. General study results and limits: Biological reproducibility was not directly addressed in this study. Nucleotide sequences could not be compared across some patients' samples due to primer changes. In tolerant patients, donor-specific Tregs outgrew total Tregs, suggesting antigen-driven expansion.

The sequence derives from a human patient who received a combined kidney and bone marrow transplant. Some T cells may be transferred from the graft donor. Sequencing was performed on CD8+ T cells from blood (PBMCs), taken 24 months after the transplant.

Here the CDR3 reads CASSHTTNQPQHF. In nucleotides, the CDR3 is TGCGCCAGCAGCCATACTACCAATCAGCCCCAGCATTTT. V and J are TRBV4-1 and TRBJ1-5, with no clear D. The germline V gene encodes CDR1 MGHRA and CDR2 YSYEKL. This CDR3 has 13 residues. V lost 3 bases and J 3 bases, leaving 6 bases between the germline ends.